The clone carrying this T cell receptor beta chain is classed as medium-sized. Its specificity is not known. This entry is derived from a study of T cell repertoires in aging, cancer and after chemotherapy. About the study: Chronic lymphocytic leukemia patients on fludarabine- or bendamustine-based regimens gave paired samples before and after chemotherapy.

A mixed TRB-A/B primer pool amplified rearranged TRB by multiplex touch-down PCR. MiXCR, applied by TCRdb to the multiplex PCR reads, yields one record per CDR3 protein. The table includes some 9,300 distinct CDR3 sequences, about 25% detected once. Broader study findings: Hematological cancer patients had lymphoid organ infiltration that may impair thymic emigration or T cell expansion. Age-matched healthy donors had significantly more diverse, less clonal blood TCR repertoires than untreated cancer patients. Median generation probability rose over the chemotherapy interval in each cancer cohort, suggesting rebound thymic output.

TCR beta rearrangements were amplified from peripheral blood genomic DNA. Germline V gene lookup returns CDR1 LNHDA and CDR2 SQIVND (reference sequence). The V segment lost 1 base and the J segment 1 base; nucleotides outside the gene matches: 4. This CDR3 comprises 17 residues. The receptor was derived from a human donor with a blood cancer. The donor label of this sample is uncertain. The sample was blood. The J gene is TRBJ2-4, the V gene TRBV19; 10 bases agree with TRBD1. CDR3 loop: CASSIGQGARAKNIQYF. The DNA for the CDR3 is TGTGCCAGTAGTATAGGACAGGGGGCGCGGGCCAAAAACATTCAGTACTTC.